The entry that follows covers one TCR beta chain sequence. The record originates from a study of blood T cell repertoires in COVID-19. Some clones are missing from TCRdb's copy, which holds only in-frame ones; the method was immunoSEQ multiplex PCR. The data contain hundreds of thousands of clones, less than 90% of them seen just once; the ten biggest clones take up roughly 18%. J was trimmed by 2 bases and V by 4 bases; bases with no gene match: 6. CDR3 length equals 14 residues. The germline V gene has CDR1 SQVTM and CDR2 ANQGSEA. This rearrangement joins TRBV29-1 to TRBJ2-3; TRBD1 aligns across 7 bases. The material sequenced was peripheral blood. The sequence derives from an elderly woman with active or convalescent COVID-19. Here the CDR3 DNA reads TGCAGCGTTGCCAAGGGACAGATCACAGATACGCAGTATTTT. It specifies CSVAKGQITDTQYF.